Reported below is one T cell receptor beta chain. Trimming cost V 8 bases and J 3 bases; bases outside gene matches: 17. This CDR3 has 18 residues. In germline, CDR1 is MNHEY, CDR2 SVGEGT. The data are from a study of blood T cells in healthy people across ages. With a J-beta primer mix and a sample-barcoded 5' primer, a second PCR ran roughly 6 to 11 cycles. In TCRdb, the 5' RACE reads were re-called with MiXCR into one record per CDR3 protein. The profile shows over 600,000 distinct CDR3 sequences, around 45% of them singletons. Sequencing used blood. V is TRBV6-2 or TRBV6-3 and J is TRBJ2-1; TRBD2 matches 9 bases. The sequence was collected from a man older than 75 in good health. The CDR3 DNA follows: TGTGCCAGCGGTCCTAGCGGGATACGTACCTCTGGCTACAATGAGCAGTTCTTC. This sequence encodes CASGPSGIRTSGYNEQFF.